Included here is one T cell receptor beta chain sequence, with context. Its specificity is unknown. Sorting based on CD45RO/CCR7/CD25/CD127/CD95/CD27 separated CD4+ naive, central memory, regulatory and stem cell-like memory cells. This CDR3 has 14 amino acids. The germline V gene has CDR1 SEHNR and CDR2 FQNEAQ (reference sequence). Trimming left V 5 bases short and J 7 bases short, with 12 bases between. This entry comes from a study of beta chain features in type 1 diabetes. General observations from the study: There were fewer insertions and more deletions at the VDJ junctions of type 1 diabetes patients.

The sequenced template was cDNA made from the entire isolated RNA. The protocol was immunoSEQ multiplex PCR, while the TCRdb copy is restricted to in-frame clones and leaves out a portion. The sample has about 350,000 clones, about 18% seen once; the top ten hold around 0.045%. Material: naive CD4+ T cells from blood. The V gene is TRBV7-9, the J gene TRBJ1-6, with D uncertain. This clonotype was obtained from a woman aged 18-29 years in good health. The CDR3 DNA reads TGTGCCAGCAGCCCGAGAAACAGCAATTCACCCCTCCACTTT. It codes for CASSPRNSNSPLHF.